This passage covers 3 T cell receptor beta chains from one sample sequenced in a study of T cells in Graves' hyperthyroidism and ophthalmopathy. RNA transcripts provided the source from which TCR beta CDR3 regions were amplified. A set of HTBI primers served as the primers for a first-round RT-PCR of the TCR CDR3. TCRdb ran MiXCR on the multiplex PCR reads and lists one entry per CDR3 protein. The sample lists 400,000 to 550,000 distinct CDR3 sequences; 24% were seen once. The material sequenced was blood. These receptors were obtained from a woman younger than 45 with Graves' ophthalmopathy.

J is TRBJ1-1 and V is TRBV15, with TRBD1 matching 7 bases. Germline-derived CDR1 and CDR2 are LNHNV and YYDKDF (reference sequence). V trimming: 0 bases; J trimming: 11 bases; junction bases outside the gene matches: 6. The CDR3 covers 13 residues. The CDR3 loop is CATSRDLGQKAFF. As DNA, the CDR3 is TGTGCCACCAGCAGAGATCTGGGACAGAAGGCTTTCTTT.

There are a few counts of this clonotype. CDR3 in DNA: TGCAGTGCTAGGGACCGGGACAGGGGGATCCACGAGCAGTACTTC. Residues: CSARDRDRGIHEQYF. The gene calls are TRBV20-1 and TRBJ2-7; 11 bases map to TRBD1. There are 15 residues in the CDR3. CDR1 and CDR2 from the germline V gene are DFQATT and SNEGSKA (reference sequence). The trim removed 3 bases at V and 5 bases at J, leaving 9 bases unmatched.

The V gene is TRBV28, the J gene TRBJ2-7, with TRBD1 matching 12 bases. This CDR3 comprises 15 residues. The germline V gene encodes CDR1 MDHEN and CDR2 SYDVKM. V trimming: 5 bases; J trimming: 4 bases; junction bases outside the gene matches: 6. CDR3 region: CASSPWDRGPYEQYF. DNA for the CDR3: TGTGCCAGCAGTCCCTGGGACAGGGGGCCTTACGAGCAGTACTTC.